This T cell receptor (beta chain) was identified during a study of persistence of HIV-infected CD4 T cells. CDR3 length: 16 amino acids. V was trimmed by 4 bases and J by 2 bases, leaving 12 bases between them. Germline values: CDR1 MNHEY, CDR2 SMNVEV (reference sequence). In regard to this clone: Its antigen is undetermined.

The libraries were made with immunoSEQ version 4 in survey mode. Generated by immunoSEQ multiplex PCR, the TCRdb table keeps only in-frame clones and is missing some. Among fewer than 40,000 clones listed, approximately 70% were seen once. Cells were stimulated with overlapping HIV-1 Gag 15-mer peptides. Sorting of responding CD4+ T cells relied on upregulated CD40 ligand together with CD69. Anti-CD28/CD49d costimulation, CD40-blocking antibody and enfuvirtide were given to CD8-depleted PBMCs for under 20 hours. Specimen: CD4+ T cells sorted from PBMCs after approximately 18-hour stimulation, collected from a patient who received antiretroviral therapy. The V call is TRBV27, the J call TRBJ2-6; weak D call: TRBD1 (6 bases). The TCR was taken from an adult man with HIV who was CMV-seropositive. Written as DNA, the CDR3 is TGTGCCAGCAGTTCCCAGGGGATGCCTGGGGCCAACGTCCTGACTTTC. Translation gives CASSSQGMPGANVLTF.